The 23 T cell receptor beta chains reported below all come from one sample, sequenced in a study of T cell responses to AZD1222 COVID-19 vaccine. Clones were read by immunoSEQ multiplex PCR, and TCRdb kept only the in-frame ones, dropping some. Of about 110,000 clones in the sample, more than 70% were seen once. Sample: peripheral blood, taken on day 0 of AZD1222 vaccination. The receptors stem from an adult in good health.

This clone showed up just a few times. The chain uses TRBV11-2 and TRBJ2-5, with TRBD1 as a possible D gene (6 bases). The V gene's germline CDR1 is SGHAT and CDR2 FQNNGV. This CDR3 has 15 amino acids. Trimming removed 1 base at V and 4 bases at J, with 13 bases between. The chain's CDR3 is CASSLGGQSSETQYF. The CDR3 region has the DNA TGTGCCAGCAGCTTAGGTGGACAGTCGTCAGAGACCCAGTACTTC.

This sequence joins TRBV5-6 and TRBJ2-5; the match to TRBD1 covers 8 bases. CDR3 length equals 14 residues. Trimming removed 1 base from V and 5 bases from J; junction bases left unmatched: 4. From germline, CDR1 is SGHDT and CDR2 YYEEEE. The CDR3 DNA sequence: TGTGCCAGCAGCTTGAGGACAGGGAGGGAGACCCAGTACTTC. Translated, it gives CASSLRTGRETQYF.

The genes are TRBV6-4 and TRBJ2-5, with TRBD2 matching over 11 bases. Germline lookup yields CDR1 MRHNA and CDR2 SNTAGT. Germline trimming cut 6 bases from V and 5 bases from J; bases unmatched to any gene: 11. CDR3 size: 16 residues. CDR3 DNA sequence: TGTGCCAGCAGCCAGCGGGTAGCGGGGGGGGAGGAGACCCAGTACTTC. Translated, it gives CASSQRVAGGEETQYF.

J is TRBJ2-1 and V is TRBV2, with D maybe TRBD1 (7 bases). The CDR3 has 13 residues. Germline CDR1 reads SNHLY; CDR2 reads FYNNEI. V was cut by 1 base and J by 15 bases, with 16 bases left in between. CDR3 protein: CASSEGRGLPRFF. DNA for the CDR3: TGTGCCAGCAGTGAAGGGAGGGGGCTACCGAGGTTCTTC.

The chain has TRBV6-6 and TRBJ2-2; D call uncertain. CDR1 and CDR2 from the germline V gene are MNHNY and SVGAGI (reference sequence). Trimming removed 2 bases at V and 6 bases at J, with 4 bases between. This CDR3 contains 12 residues. The CDR3 is CASSYPPGELFF. The CDR3 DNA follows: TGTGCCAGCAGTTACCCCCCCGGGGAGCTGTTTTTT.

The chain is built from TRBV6-6 and TRBJ1-4; perhaps TRBD1 as D (5 bases). CDR3 length equals 13 residues. CDR1 and CDR2 (germline): MNHNY, SVGAGI (reference sequence). V lost 2 bases and J lost 7, with 8 bases in between. The CDR3 nucleotides are TGTGCCAGCAGTTACAAGGGGTCTGAAAAACTGTTTTTT. Encoded protein: CASSYKGSEKLFF.

The chain uses TRBV6-5 and TRBJ1-1; D gene ambiguous. Germline V gene data show CDR1 as MNHEY and CDR2 as SVGAGI. V was clipped by 5 bases and J by 0 bases, with 10 bases between them. The CDR3 consists of 14 residues. The CDR3 DNA reads as TGTGCCAGCAGTATTTCGGGGTTGAACACTGAAGCTTTCTTT. Translation gives CASSISGLNTEAFF.

The chain is built from TRBV7-3 and TRBJ2-2; D is perhaps TRBD1 or TRBD2 (6 bases each). The CDR3 consists of 14 residues. V lost 5 bases to trimming and J lost 4 bases, with 11 bases between them. Germline CDR1 and CDR2: SGHTA and FQGTGA. This CDR3 reads CASSRLGGTGELFF. DNA of the CDR3: TGTGCCAGCAGCCGACTAGGGGGCACCGGGGAGCTGTTTTTT.

This clone came up a few times. The V call is TRBV24-1, the J call TRBJ2-1; D perhaps matches TRBD1 (6 bases). Germline V gives CDR1 KGHDR, CDR2 SFDVKD. The ends were cut back, 0 bases at V and 9 bases at J, with 17 bases in the middle. The CDR3 length is 16 residues. This CDR3 is CATSDLAGATLSEQFF. The CDR3 coding sequence is TGTGCCACCAGTGATTTGGCAGGGGCTACCCTGAGTGAGCAGTTCTTC.

This clone was seen only a few times. The genes are TRBV30 and TRBJ2-1, with 9 positions matching TRBD2. The V gene end was trimmed by 7 bases and the J gene end by 4 bases; junction bases not matched to a gene: 11. Germline V lookup: CDR1 GTSNPN, CDR2 SVGIG (reference sequence). CDR3 length equals 15 residues. The CDR3, as DNA: TGTGCCTCGCAAGGCGGGAGGGCCCGGTACAATGAGCAGTTCTTC. Residues: CASQGGRARYNEQFF.

The CDR3 reads CASSLASGSYEQYF. CDR3 bases: TGTGCCAGCAGTTTGGCTAGCGGTTCCTACGAGCAGTACTTC. The chain combines TRBV27 with TRBJ2-7; 7 nucleotides align to TRBD2. The CDR3 covers 14 residues. V gave up 3 bases and J gave up 1 base; unmatched junction bases: 3. Germline assignment: CDR1 MNHEY and CDR2 SMNVEV (reference sequence).

In this sample, this clone turned up a few times. V gene TRBV29-1 combines with J gene TRBJ2-2, with 9 nucleotides matching TRBD1. Germline CDR1 and CDR2: SQVTM and ANQGSEA. Unmatched junction bases numbered 7, after V lost 4 bases and J lost 7 bases. The length of the CDR3 is 14 residues. CDR3 region: CSVGDRDGVGELFF. CDR3 nucleotide sequence: TGCAGCGTTGGGGACAGGGATGGGGTCGGGGAGCTGTTTTTT.

The chain has TRBV2 and TRBJ2-7, with a possible D match to TRBD2 (6 bases). This CDR3 has 11 amino acids. The germline V and J ends were trimmed by 6 bases and 3 bases, with 6 bases remaining between them. Germline values: CDR1 SNHLY, CDR2 FYNNEI. CDR3 sequence (DNA): TGTGCCAGCAGGGACTACTACGAGCAGTACTTC. Protein sequence: CASRDYYEQYF.

This sequence joins TRBV7-4 and TRBJ1-4; D might be TRBD1 (6 bases). The CDR3 covers 14 residues. Germline CDR1 reads SGHVT; CDR2 reads SQSDAQ. Trimming left V 3 bases short and J 4 bases short, with 9 bases between. DNA of the CDR3: TGTGCCAGCAGCTTGGGCAGGGGTAATGAAAAACTGTTTTTT. Encoded protein: CASSLGRGNEKLFF.

DNA of the CDR3: TGTGCCAGCAGAGACCTTCTCGGACAGGGAGGAGGGGATACGCAGTATTTT. Its translation is CASRDLLGQGGGDTQYF. The chain couples TRBV28 to TRBJ2-3, with 8 bases fitting TRBD1. The CDR3 length is 17 residues. Germline CDR1 reads MDHEN; CDR2 reads SYDVKM. After removal of 6 bases from V and 6 bases from J, the junction contained 17 bases not matched to a gene.

The chain has TRBV7-9 and TRBJ2-7; 11 bases line up with TRBD2. From germline, CDR1 is SEHNR and CDR2 FQNEAQ (reference sequence). J was trimmed by 2 bases and V by 0 bases; bases with no gene match: 6. This CDR3 has 17 residues. Here the CDR3 DNA reads TGTGCCAGCAGCTTAGCCCATACGACTAGCGGGACCTACGAGCAGTACTTC. It yields the protein CASSLAHTTSGTYEQYF.

V is TRBV30 and J is TRBJ1-5; D uncertain. Trimming took off 0 bases at V and 7 bases at J, with 13 bases between the two ends. This CDR3 contains 14 residues. Germline CDR1 is GTSNPN and CDR2 is SVGIG (reference sequence). CDR3 bases: TGTGCCTGGAGTGTACTTGAGGGTAACCAGCCCCAGCATTTT. Translation gives CAWSVLEGNQPQHF.

The chain joins TRBV19 to TRBJ2-3, with 7 bases lining up with TRBD1. Trimming took 4 bases from V and 4 from J; bases not matched to a gene: 8. The CDR3 totals 15 residues. Germline CDR1 is LNHDA and CDR2 is SQIVND (reference sequence). CDR3 sequence reads: CASSRDRVLSDTQYF. The CDR3 DNA reads TGTGCCAGTAGTAGAGACAGGGTGTTGTCAGATACGCAGTATTTT.

The chain combines TRBV10-2 with TRBJ2-5, with 12 bases identical to TRBD2. CDR3 size: 15 residues. Germline values: CDR1 WSHSY, CDR2 SAAADI. V was pared by 5 bases and J by 4 bases, with 5 bases of the junction left unmatched. The CDR3: CASSLTSGSSETQYF. In DNA, the CDR3 is TGCGCCAGCAGTTTGACTAGCGGGAGTTCAGAGACCCAGTACTTC.

The chain couples TRBV2 to TRBJ2-3, with D uncertain. Germline values: CDR1 SNHLY, CDR2 FYNNEI. The CDR3 contains 14 residues. Trimming cost V 6 bases and J 0 bases, with 10 bases left between them. The CDR3 DNA is TGTGCCAGCAGCACAGAGGCTAGCACAGATACGCAGTATTTT. Its protein product is CASSTEASTDTQYF.

The chain uses TRBV9 and TRBJ2-3; TRBD2 aligns across 11 bases. CDR1 and CDR2 (germline): SGDLS, YYNGEE. The CDR3 length is 16 residues. J was trimmed by 6 bases and V by 3 bases; bases with no gene match: 9. DNA of the CDR3: TGTGCCAGCAGCGCCCAAATAGCGGGAGGGCTGGATACGCAGTATTTT. It translates to CASSAQIAGGLDTQYF.

This clone was seen only a few times. V is TRBV7-2 and J is TRBJ2-2; 8 positions agree with TRBD1. With 4 bases clipped from V and 7 bases from J, the junction kept 2 bases outside the gene matches. This CDR3 has 13 amino acids. Germline values: CDR1 SGHTA, CDR2 FQGNSA. CDR3 sequence (DNA): TGTGCCAGCAGCTACGGGACAGGCGGGGAGCTGTTTTTT. It codes for CASSYGTGGELFF.

This rearrangement joins TRBV28 to TRBJ1-1; D unresolved. Germline CDR1 is MDHEN and CDR2 is SYDVKM. The germline V and J ends were trimmed by 2 bases and 3 bases, with 4 bases remaining between them. The CDR3 is made up of 12 amino acids. CDR3 region: CASSLQDTEAFF. CDR3 nucleotide sequence: TGTGCCAGCAGTTTACAGGACACTGAAGCTTTCTTT.